This passage covers 7 T cell receptor beta chains from one sample sequenced in a study of blood T cell repertoires in COVID-19. Clones were read by immunoSEQ multiplex PCR, and TCRdb kept only the in-frame ones, dropping some. Here the sample spans some 110,000 clones, more than 60% being singletons. Sequencing was done on a sample of peripheral blood. The receptors come from a man aged 45-65 years with acute or convalescent COVID-19.

The CDR3 sequence: CASSPSRYGYTF. In DNA form, the CDR3 reads TGTGCCAGCAGTCCGAGTCGGTATGGCTACACCTTC. The V and J genes are TRBV28 and TRBJ1-2, with D unresolved. Trimming removed 5 bases at V and 5 bases at J, with 9 bases between. Looked up from germline, CDR1 is MDHEN and CDR2 is SYDVKM. The length of the CDR3 is 12 residues.

This chain links TRBV20-1 with TRBJ1-3; D is unclear. Germline V gene sequence: CDR1 DFQATT, CDR2 SNEGSKA (reference sequence). The CDR3 covers 14 residues. The V and J ends lost 3 bases and 0 bases respectively, with 9 bases between them. The CDR3 is CSASRRNSGNTIYF. CDR3 in DNA: TGCAGTGCTAGTCGTAGAAACTCTGGAAACACCATATATTTT.

The rearrangement links TRBV24-1 to TRBJ2-7; the D gene is possibly TRBD1 (6 bases). The CDR3 length is 14 residues. V was trimmed by 9 bases and J by 7 bases, leaving 21 bases between them. CDR1 is KGHDR, CDR2 SFDVKD, per germline. The CDR3 sequence: CATQHRDPRGEQYF. The CDR3 DNA follows: TGTGCCACCCAACACCGAGATCCCAGGGGTGAGCAGTACTTC.

This chain uses TRBV7-8 with TRBJ1-1, with D unclear. CDR1 is SGHVS and CDR2 is FQNEAQ in the germline V gene. V was pared by 1 base and J by 4 bases, with 7 bases between. The length of the CDR3 is 13 residues. CDR3 residues: CASSLVGSTEAFF. Here the CDR3 DNA reads TGTGCCAGCAGCTTAGTAGGGAGCACTGAAGCTTTCTTT.

This chain joins TRBV5-8 and TRBJ1-6, with TRBD1 as a possible D gene (5 bases). The CDR3 covers 14 residues. Germline values: CDR1 SGHTS, CDR2 YDEGEE. Trimming removed 4 bases from V and 4 bases from J, with 9 bases in between. The CDR3 region is CASSPQGYNSPLHF. CDR3 sequence (DNA): TGTGCCAGCAGCCCCCAGGGTTATAATTCACCCCTCCACTTT.

The chain employs TRBV4-1 and TRBJ1-5; tentative D call: TRBD1 (6 bases). V was cut by 4 bases and J by 2 bases, with 18 bases left in between. There are 17 residues in the CDR3. CDR1 MGHRA and CDR2 YSYEKL come from the germline V gene. CDR3 region: CASSPTGNGIGNQPQHF. In DNA form, the CDR3 reads TGCGCCAGCAGCCCAACAGGGAATGGGATAGGCAATCAGCCCCAGCATTTT.

CDR3 loop: CASSPLAGSTDTQYF. CDR3 nucleotides: TGTGCCAGTAGTCCCCTAGCGGGAAGCACAGATACGCAGTATTTT. The V gene is TRBV19, the J gene TRBJ2-3, with TRBD2 identical over 9 bases. Germline CDR1 LNHDA, CDR2 SQIVND (reference sequence). The CDR3 covers 15 residues. Trimming at V came to 5 bases and at J to 0 bases, leaving 3 bases not matched to a gene.